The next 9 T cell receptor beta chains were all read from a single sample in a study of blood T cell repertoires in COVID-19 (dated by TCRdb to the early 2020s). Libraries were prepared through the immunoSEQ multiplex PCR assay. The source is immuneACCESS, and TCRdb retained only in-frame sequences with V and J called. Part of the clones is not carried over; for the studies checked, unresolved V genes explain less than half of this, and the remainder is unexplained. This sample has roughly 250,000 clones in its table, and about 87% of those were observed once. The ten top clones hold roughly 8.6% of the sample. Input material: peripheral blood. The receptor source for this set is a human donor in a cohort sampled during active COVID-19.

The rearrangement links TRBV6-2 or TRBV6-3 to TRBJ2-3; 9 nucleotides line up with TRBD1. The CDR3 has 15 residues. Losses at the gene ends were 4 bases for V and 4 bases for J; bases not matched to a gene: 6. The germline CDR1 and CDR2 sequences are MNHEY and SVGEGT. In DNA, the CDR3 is TGTGCCAGCAGTTCGTACAGGGGGCTCGCAGATACGCAGTATTTT. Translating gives CASSSYRGLADTQYF.

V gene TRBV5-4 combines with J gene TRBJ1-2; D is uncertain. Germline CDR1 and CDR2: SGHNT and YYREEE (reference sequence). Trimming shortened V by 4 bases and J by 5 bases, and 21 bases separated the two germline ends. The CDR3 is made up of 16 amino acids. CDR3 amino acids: CASSQDSSRESYGYTF. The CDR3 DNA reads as TGTGCCAGCAGCCAGGACTCTTCACGGGAGTCGTATGGCTACACCTTC. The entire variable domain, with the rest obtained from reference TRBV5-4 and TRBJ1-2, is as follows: ETGVTQSPTHLIKTRGQQVTLRCSSQSGHNTVSWYQQALGQGPQFIFQYYREEENGRGNFPPRFSGLQFPNYSSELNVNALELDDSALYLCASSQDSSRESYGYTFGSGTRLTVV.

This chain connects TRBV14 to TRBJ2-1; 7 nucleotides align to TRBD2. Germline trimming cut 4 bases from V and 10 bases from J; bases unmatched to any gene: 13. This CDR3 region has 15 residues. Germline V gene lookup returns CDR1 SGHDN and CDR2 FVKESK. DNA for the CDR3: TGTGCCAGCAGCCTAGGAGCGGGACGGCGTCGGGAGCAGTTCTTC. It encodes CASSLGAGRRREQFF.

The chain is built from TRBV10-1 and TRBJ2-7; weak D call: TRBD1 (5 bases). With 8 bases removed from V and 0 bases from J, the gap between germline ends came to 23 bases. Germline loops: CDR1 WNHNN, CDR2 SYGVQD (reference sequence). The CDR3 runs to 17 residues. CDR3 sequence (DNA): TGCGCCAGCTTTCTAGGCCTACCTCAGGGATTCTCCTACGAGCAGTACTTC. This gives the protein CASFLGLPQGFSYEQYF.

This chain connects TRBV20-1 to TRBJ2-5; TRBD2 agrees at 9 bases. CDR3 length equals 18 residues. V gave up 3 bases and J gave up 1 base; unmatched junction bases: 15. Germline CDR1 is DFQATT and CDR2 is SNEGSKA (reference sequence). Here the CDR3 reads CSASSWREGRPFQETQYF. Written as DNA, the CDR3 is TGCAGTGCTAGTAGTTGGCGGGAGGGCCGCCCCTTCCAAGAGACCCAGTACTTC.

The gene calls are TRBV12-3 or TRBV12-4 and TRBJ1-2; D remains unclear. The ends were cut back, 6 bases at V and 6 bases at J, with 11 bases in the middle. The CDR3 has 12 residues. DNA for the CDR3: TGTGCCAGCAGCCTACAGTTCCATGGCTACACCTTC. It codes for CASSLQFHGYTF.

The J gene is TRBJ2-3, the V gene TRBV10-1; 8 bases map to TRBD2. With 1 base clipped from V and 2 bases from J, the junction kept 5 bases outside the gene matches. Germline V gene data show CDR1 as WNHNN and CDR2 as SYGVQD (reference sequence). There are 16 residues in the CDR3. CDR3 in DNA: TGCGCCAGCAGTGAGTGGCTAGCGGGTAACACAGATACGCAGTATTTT. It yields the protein CASSEWLAGNTDTQYF.

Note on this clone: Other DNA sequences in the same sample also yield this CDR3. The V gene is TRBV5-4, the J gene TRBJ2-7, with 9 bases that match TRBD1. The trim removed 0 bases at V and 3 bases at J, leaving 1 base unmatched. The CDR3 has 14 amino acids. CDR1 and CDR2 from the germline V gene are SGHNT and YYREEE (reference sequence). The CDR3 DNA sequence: TGTGCCAGCAGCTTGGGACAGGGGGACTACGAGCAGTACTTC. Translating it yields CASSLGQGDYEQYF.

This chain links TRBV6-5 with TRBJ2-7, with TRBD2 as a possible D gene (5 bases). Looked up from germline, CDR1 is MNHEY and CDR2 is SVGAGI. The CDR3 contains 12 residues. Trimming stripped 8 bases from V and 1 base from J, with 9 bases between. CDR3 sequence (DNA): TGTGCCAGCGGGAGTCCTTCCTACGAGCAGTACTTC. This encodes CASGSPSYEQYF.